This TCR beta chain was found in a study of blood T cell repertoires in COVID-19. There are many counts of this clone. Assay: immunoSEQ multiplex PCR; the TCRdb copy retains only in-frame clones and omits some. Of about 200,000 clones listed, around 84% are singletons. Sequenced sample: peripheral blood. This TCR derives from a man older than 75 with acute or convalescent COVID-19.

In DNA form, the CDR3 reads TGTGCCAGTGATCCGGGACAGGGCCCCTACAATGAGCAGTTCTTC. This gives the protein CASDPGQGPYNEQFF. The rearrangement joins TRBV19 to TRBJ2-1; 9 nucleotides align to TRBD1. V shed 8 bases, J shed 2 bases, and the junction held 7 bases outside the gene matches. In germline, CDR1 is LNHDA, CDR2 SQIVND (reference sequence). This CDR3 is built from 15 residues.